The 7 T cell receptor beta chains listed next were all sequenced from one sample in a study of OX40 agonist ivuxolimab in advanced cancers. Using immunoSEQ multiplex PCR, the repertoire was profiled, and TCRdb retains in-frame clones only, with some absent. The sample has about 26,000 clones, 70% to 90% seen once; the top ten hold approximately 19%. The sample in question was CD4+ or CD8+ T cells sorted from blood, obtained in a trial of the OX40 agonist ivuxolimab. These receptors were obtained from an adult with an advanced solid tumor such as melanoma, head and neck, liver or kidney cancer.

The chain recombines TRBV27 with TRBJ2-2; the D gene is possibly TRBD2 (6 bases). Germline V gene lookup returns CDR1 MNHEY and CDR2 SMNVEV (reference sequence). This CDR3 has 16 amino acids. V was cut by 4 bases and J by 2 bases, with 14 bases left in between. CDR3 region: CASSWPSAINTGELFF. The CDR3 DNA reads TGTGCCAGCAGTTGGCCTAGCGCGATTAACACCGGGGAGCTGTTTTTT.

The rearrangement links TRBV5-8 to TRBJ1-2, with a weak D call TRBD1 (5 bases). The V and J ends lost 3 bases and 3 bases respectively, with 18 bases between them. The CDR3 sequence is 16 residues long. Per the germline V gene, CDR1 is SGHTS and CDR2 is YDEGEE. The CDR3 protein is CASSSLGGSLDYGYTF. CDR3 sequence (DNA): TGTGCCAGCAGCTCCCTCGGGGGGAGCTTAGACTATGGCTACACCTTC.

The chain recombines TRBV10-3 with TRBJ2-7; the match to TRBD1 covers 8 bases. CDR1 is ENHRY and CDR2 is SYGVKD in the germline V gene. This CDR3 comprises 13 residues. The J segment lost 5 bases and the V segment lost 6 bases, leaving 6 bases of the junction unmatched. CDR3 residues: CAIRWDRTNEQYF. The DNA of the CDR3 is TGTGCCATCAGGTGGGACAGGACGAACGAGCAGTACTTC.

This chain uses TRBV5-6 with TRBJ2-2; D may correspond to TRBD1 or TRBD2 (6 bases each). V lost 5 bases, J lost 7 bases, and 18 bases lay in between. The CDR3 is made up of 15 amino acids. The germline gives CDR1 SGHDT, CDR2 YYEEEE. DNA of the CDR3: TGTGCCAGCAGTGGAGGGGGTTCCTTGGTCGGGGAGCTGTTTTTT. Protein sequence: CASSGGGSLVGELFF.

The chain combines TRBV4-3 with TRBJ2-7, with 7 bases that match TRBD2. The ends lost 0 bases at V and 4 bases at J; junction bases unmatched: 6. CDR3 size: 15 residues. The germline V gene encodes CDR1 LGHNA and CDR2 YSLEER. The CDR3 coding sequence is TGCGCCAGCAGCCAAGATTTGGGGGGGATTTACGAGCAGTACTTC. This codes for CASSQDLGGIYEQYF.

This clone was found once. The chain uses TRBV27 and TRBJ1-4, with 10 bases lining up with TRBD1. The CDR3 runs 14 residues. CDR1 is MNHEY and CDR2 is SMNVEV in the germline V gene (reference sequence). J lost 6 bases, V lost 6 bases, and 4 bases had no gene match. CDR3 sequence reads: CASSYGTGDEKLFF. Here the CDR3 DNA reads TGTGCCAGCAGCTACGGGACAGGGGATGAAAAACTGTTTTTT.

This clone was found once. The chain recombines TRBV6-5 with TRBJ2-3, with D possibly matching TRBD2 (6 bases). Germline assignment: CDR1 MNHEY and CDR2 SVGAGI. V was trimmed by 2 bases and J by 0 bases, leaving 9 bases between them. The length of the CDR3 is 15 residues. This CDR3 reads CASSYGGESTDTQYF. Written as DNA, the CDR3 is TGTGCCAGCAGTTACGGCGGGGAGAGCACAGATACGCAGTATTTT.